The next 18 T cell receptor beta chains were all read from a single sample in a study of CD8+ T cells in alopecia areata. cDNA reverse transcribed from extracted RNA served as the sequencing template. TCRdb keeps only in-frame clones here, not all; method: immunoSEQ multiplex PCR. Of around 150,000 clones listed, around 59% are singletons. The treatment denotes: oral pan-JAK inhibitor, 5-10 mg twice daily. This specimen was CD4+ T cells sorted from blood, taken at week 24, from a patient treated with tofacitinib. These receptors were collected from a human donor with alopecia areata.

Points on this clone: In the same sample, other DNA sequences code for this CDR3. The chain couples TRBV7-2 to TRBJ1-5, with 8 bases lining up with TRBD1. The CDR3 is 14 amino acids. CDR1 and CDR2 (germline): SGHTA, FQGNSA. The trim removed 5 bases at V and 4 bases at J, leaving 4 bases unmatched. The CDR3 coding sequence is TGTGCCAGCAGCGTTACAGGGGGAAATCAGCCCCAGCATTTT. It codes for CASSVTGGNQPQHF. The whole variable domain, filled in from reference TRBV7-2 and TRBJ1-5, reads GAGVSQSPSNKVTEKGKDVELRCDPISGHTALYWYRQSLGQGLEFLIYFQGNSAPDKSGLPSDRFSAERTGGSVSTLTIQRTQQEDSAVYLCASSVTGGNQPQHFGDGTRLSIL.

The chain has TRBV25-1 and TRBJ2-3, with a tentative D call TRBD2 (6 bases). Trimming took off 5 bases at V and 5 bases at J, with 14 bases between the two ends. The germline V gene encodes CDR1 MGHDK and CDR2 SYGVNS. The CDR3 length is 14 residues. The CDR3 loop reads CASSLPGEVDTQYF. In nucleotides, the CDR3 is TGTGCCAGCAGTCTACCGGGGGAGGTAGATACGCAGTATTTT.

There are a few counts of this clone. V gene TRBV30 combines with J gene TRBJ1-2; D is unresolved. The germline CDR1 and CDR2 sequences are GTSNPN and SVGIG (reference sequence). This CDR3 is built from 11 residues. V was shortened by 2 bases and J by 7 bases, with 8 bases between the two germline ends. CDR3: CAWSLDGGYTF. CDR3 DNA sequence: TGTGCCTGGAGTCTGGACGGTGGCTACACCTTC.

This chain uses TRBV7-2 with TRBJ1-2, with D possibly matching TRBD1 (6 bases). V lost 0 bases and J 6 bases, leaving 20 bases between the germline ends. The CDR3 is 17 residues long. Germline assignment: CDR1 SGHTA and CDR2 FQGNSA. In nucleotides, the CDR3 is TGTGCCAGCAGCTTAGCGTTAACAGGGACCTGGATTAATGGCTACACCTTC. It is translated as CASSLALTGTWINGYTF. The full variable domain, completed using reference TRBV7-2 and TRBJ1-2, is GAGVSQSPSNKVTEKGKDVELRCDPISGHTALYWYRQSLGQGLEFLIYFQGNSAPDKSGLPSDRFSAERTGGSVSTLTIQRTQQEDSAVYLCASSLALTGTWINGYTFGSGTRLTVV.

This chain's CDR3 is CSVDKQGASTEAFF. Written as DNA, the CDR3 is TGCAGCGTAGATAAACAGGGGGCGAGCACTGAAGCTTTCTTT. V and J are TRBV29-1 and TRBJ1-1; 9 nucleotides agree with TRBD1. The CDR3 runs to 14 residues. V dropped 6 bases and J dropped 4; count of bases not matched to a gene: 9. CDR1 and CDR2 (germline): SQVTM, ANQGSEA.

This chain links TRBV19 with TRBJ1-2; 10 bases align to TRBD1. The germline CDR1 and CDR2 sequences are LNHDA and SQIVND (reference sequence). V trimming: 9 bases; J trimming: 8 bases; junction bases outside the gene matches: 15. This CDR3 is built from 15 residues. CDR3 amino acids: CASSLETGTGAGYTF. CDR3 DNA: TGTGCCAGCAGCTTAGAGACCGGGACAGGGGCCGGCTACACCTTC.

This clone was picked up a small number of times. The V gene is TRBV11-3, the J gene TRBJ2-2, with no clear D. Trimming pared 4 bases from V and 4 bases from J, leaving 1 base between. This CDR3 comprises 11 residues. Germline V lookup: CDR1 SGHNT, CDR2 YENEEA. The CDR3 loop reads CASSSTGELFF. CDR3 nucleotide sequence: TGTGCCAGCAGCTCCACCGGGGAGCTGTTTTTT.

This clone was found a few times. V gene TRBV29-1 combines with J gene TRBJ2-2; the D gene is possibly TRBD1 (5 bases). From germline, CDR1 is SQVTM and CDR2 ANQGSEA. Trimming stripped 4 bases from V and 3 bases from J, with 9 bases between. This CDR3 is built from 13 residues. The DNA for the CDR3 is TGCAGCGTTGCAGGGTGGGACACCGGGGAGCTGTTTTTT. Amino acids: CSVAGWDTGELFF.

The chain is built from TRBV29-1 and TRBJ1-1, with a tentative D call TRBD1 (5 bases). CDR1 and CDR2 (germline): SQVTM, ANQGSEA. This CDR3 contains 13 residues. V lost 6 bases, J lost 1 base, and 12 bases lay in between. CDR3 in amino acids: CSVQTGPNTEAFF. The DNA for the CDR3 is TGCAGCGTACAAACAGGCCCGAACACTGAAGCTTTCTTT.

The chain is built from TRBV30 and TRBJ1-1; D is possibly TRBD1 (5 bases). V was pared by 0 bases and J by 0 bases, with 8 bases between. The germline gives CDR1 GTSNPN, CDR2 SVGIG (reference sequence). The CDR3 contains 14 residues. CDR3 DNA sequence: TGTGCCTGGAGTGTTCAGGGCCTGAACACTGAAGCTTTCTTT. Residues: CAWSVQGLNTEAFF.

In this sample, this clone turned up a few times. This chain joins TRBV30 and TRBJ2-3; D is unresolved. The CDR3 contains 11 residues. Per germline, CDR1 GTSNPN and CDR2 SVGIG (reference sequence). V was clipped by 5 bases and J by 5 bases, with 8 bases between them. This CDR3 is CAWGQIDTQYF. The CDR3 nucleotides are TGTGCCTGGGGCCAGATAGATACGCAGTATTTT.

The chain couples TRBV27 to TRBJ1-1; no definite D call. This CDR3 contains 13 residues. V was pared by 5 bases and J by 1 base, with 8 bases between. Per germline, CDR1 MNHEY and CDR2 SMNVEV (reference sequence). The CDR3 DNA reads as TGTGCCAGCAGTCCCCTTAGGAACACTGAAGCTTTCTTT. The encoded protein is CASSPLRNTEAFF.

The chain links TRBV7-2 to TRBJ1-2; no clear D. This CDR3 is built from 13 residues. Germline CDR1 reads SGHTA; CDR2 reads FQGNSA. Trimming cost V 1 base and J 8 bases, with 11 bases left between them. The CDR3 here is CASSLGLLWGYTF. In nucleotides, the CDR3 is TGTGCCAGCAGCTTAGGTCTGTTGTGGGGCTACACCTTC.

V and J are TRBV23-1 and TRBJ2-5, with a possible D match to TRBD2 (6 bases). TRBV23-1 is treated as an ORF (open reading frame) with a function not yet certain. The CDR3 sequence is 18 residues long. V lost 0 bases, J lost 2 bases, and 19 bases lay in between. In DNA form, the CDR3 reads TGCGCCAGCAGTCAATCGCGGCCGGGAGAAGGAACACAAGAGACCCAGTACTTC. Translation gives CASSQSRPGEGTQETQYF.

This rearrangement joins TRBV28 to TRBJ1-3; TRBD1 is a possible D gene (6 bases). V was pared by 4 bases and J by 8 bases, with 21 bases between. This CDR3 spans 16 amino acids. Germline-derived CDR1 and CDR2 are MDHEN and SYDVKM. CDR3 DNA: TGTGCCAGCAGTTCAAGGCGTACCACAGGGCGGGACACCATATATTTT. It is translated as CASSSRRTTGRDTIYF.

In this sample, this clone turned up a few times. The chain combines TRBV5-1 with TRBJ2-5, with TRBD2 as a possible D gene (5 bases). Germline V CDR1 and CDR2: SGHRS, YFSETQ. This CDR3 has 11 amino acids. The V end lost 5 bases, the J end lost 4 bases, and 6 bases lay between the germline ends. CDR3 region: CASREAETQYF. For the CDR3, the DNA is TGCGCCAGCAGGGAGGCAGAGACCCAGTACTTC. Using reference TRBV5-1 and TRBJ2-5 for the parts outside the CDR3, the full variable domain is KAGVTQTPRYLIKTRGQQVTLSCSPISGHRSVSWYQQTPGQGLQFLFEYFSETQRNKGNFPGRFSGRQFSNSRSEMNVSTLELGDSALYLCASREAETQYFGPGTRLLVL.

The V and J genes are TRBV27 and TRBJ1-6, with 11 bases aligning to TRBD1. The trim removed 3 bases at V and 10 bases at J, leaving 11 bases unmatched. CDR1 is MNHEY, CDR2 SMNVEV, per germline (reference sequence). This CDR3 is 17 amino acids long. The CDR3, as DNA: TGTGCCAGCAGTTTCCTCGTGGGACAGGGGGAAAGCTCACCCCTCCACTTT. Encoded protein: CASSFLVGQGESSPLHF.

This clone came up a few times. The V and J genes are TRBV15 and TRBJ1-1; possibly TRBD1 for D (5 bases). Trimming removed 9 bases at V and 8 bases at J, with 22 bases between. The germline gives CDR1 LNHNV, CDR2 YYDKDF (reference sequence). The CDR3 is made up of 14 amino acids. CDR3 sequence reads: CATSLDSGSLEAFF. As DNA, the CDR3 is TGTGCCACAAGCCTTGACTCAGGGTCTCTCGAAGCTTTCTTT.